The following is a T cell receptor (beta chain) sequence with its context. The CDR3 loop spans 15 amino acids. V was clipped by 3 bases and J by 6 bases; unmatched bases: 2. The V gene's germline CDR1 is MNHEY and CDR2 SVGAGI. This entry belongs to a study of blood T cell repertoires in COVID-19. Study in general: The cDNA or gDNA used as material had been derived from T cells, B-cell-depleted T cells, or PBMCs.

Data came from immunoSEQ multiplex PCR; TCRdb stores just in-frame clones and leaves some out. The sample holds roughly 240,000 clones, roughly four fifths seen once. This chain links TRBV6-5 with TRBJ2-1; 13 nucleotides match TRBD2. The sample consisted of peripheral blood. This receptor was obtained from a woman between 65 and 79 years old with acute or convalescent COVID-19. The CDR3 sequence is CASSYRLAGGNEQFF. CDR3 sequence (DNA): TGTGCCAGCAGTTATCGACTAGCGGGGGGCAATGAGCAGTTCTTC.